A few counts support the clone carrying this T cell receptor beta chain. Its antigen is undetermined. This record belongs to a study of response to subunit inactivated influenza vaccine. Whole-study findings and limits: Only a handful of new T cells, the authors suggested, are recruited with each seasonal influenza vaccination.

TCRdb used MiXCR to reprocess the RT-PCR reads, holding one entry per CDR3 protein. The sample contains 150,000 to 200,000 distinct CDR3 sequences, approximately 12% of which appear only once. This CDR3 is 13 amino acids long. V was trimmed by 3 bases and J by 0 bases, leaving 5 bases between them. Separately, the same data were catalogued under a study of T cells expressing NK-cell markers. This second report adds: 5'RACE template switching with UMIs generated TCR beta cDNA. One of eight sequenced donors was HCMV-seronegative; the other seven were seropositive. Dominant NKG2C+ clonotypes made up roughly 1.0-7.5% of CD8+ T cells in roughly 6 donors.

Sample: CD8+ T cells sorted from PBMCs, taken approximately 12 days after vaccination. The receptor was derived from a man between 50 and 59 years old who received an inactivated influenza vaccine. The V call is TRBV12-3 or TRBV12-4, the J call TRBJ2-5; a possible D gene is TRBD1 (5 bases). This CDR3 is CASSLTDQETQYF. The CDR3 nucleotides are TGTGCCAGCAGTTTGACAGACCAAGAGACCCAGTACTTC.